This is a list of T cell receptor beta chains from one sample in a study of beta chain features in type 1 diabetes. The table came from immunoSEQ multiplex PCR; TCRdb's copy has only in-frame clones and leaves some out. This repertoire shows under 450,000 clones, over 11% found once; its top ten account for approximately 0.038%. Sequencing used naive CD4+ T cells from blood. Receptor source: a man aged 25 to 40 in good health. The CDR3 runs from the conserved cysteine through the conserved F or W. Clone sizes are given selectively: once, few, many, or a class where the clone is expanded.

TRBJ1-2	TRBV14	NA	CASSRGQGAFYGYTF
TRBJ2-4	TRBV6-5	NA	CASRDSRLAENIQYF
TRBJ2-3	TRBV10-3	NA	CAISNSDTQYF
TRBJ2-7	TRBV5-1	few	CASSFPGGQGPYEQYF
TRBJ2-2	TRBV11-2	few	CASSLGGTSTGELFF
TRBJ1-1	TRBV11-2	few	CASSLDIRGLMNTEAFF
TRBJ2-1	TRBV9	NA	CASSEGSTYNEQFF
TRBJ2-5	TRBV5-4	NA	CASSLAARGETQYF
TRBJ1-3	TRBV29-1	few	CSAVGNTIYF
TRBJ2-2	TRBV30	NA	CAWSVHFTGVANTGELFF
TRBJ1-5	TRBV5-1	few	CASSLAPGGGNQPQHF
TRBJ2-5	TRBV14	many	CASSQPFGGVETQYF
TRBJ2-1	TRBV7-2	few	CASSFSENSYNEQFF
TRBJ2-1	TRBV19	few	CASQRSYNEQFF
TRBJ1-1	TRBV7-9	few	CASSIGTGASMNTEAFF
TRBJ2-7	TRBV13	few	CASSPRIGTGSYEQYF
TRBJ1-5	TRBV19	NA	CASSTKRNQPQHF
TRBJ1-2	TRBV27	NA	CASLNSKVYGYTF
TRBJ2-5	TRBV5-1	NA	CASSFDSGGTQYF
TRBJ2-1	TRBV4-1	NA	CASSPSGGDWNEQFF
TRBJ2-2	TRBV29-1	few	CSVGPETGELFF
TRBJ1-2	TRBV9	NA	CASSVGSGTNYGYTF
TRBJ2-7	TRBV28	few	CASSLSSLQYF
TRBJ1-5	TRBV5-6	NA	CASSLGRLNQPQHF
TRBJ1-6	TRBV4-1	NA	CASSQGRWARPLHF
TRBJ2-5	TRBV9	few	CASSVAAGQGPQETQYF
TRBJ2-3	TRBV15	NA	CATSRDLSGRVTDTQYF
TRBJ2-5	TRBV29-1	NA	CSVRRSGQETQYF
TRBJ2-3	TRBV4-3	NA	CASSHKSGVNTRTQYF
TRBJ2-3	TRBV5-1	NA	CASSFNQGLGTDTQYF
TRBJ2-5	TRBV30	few	CAWSVQMSQYF
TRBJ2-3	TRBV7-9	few	CASSSLAGAGDTQYF
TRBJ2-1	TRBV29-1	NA	CSVATSSYNEQFF
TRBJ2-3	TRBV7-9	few	CASSLGLAGSTDTQYF
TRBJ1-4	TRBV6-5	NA	CASSPTGAGEKLFF
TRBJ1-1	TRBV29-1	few	CSVEEWGLNTEAFF
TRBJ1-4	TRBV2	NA	CASSEGGTGTEKLFF
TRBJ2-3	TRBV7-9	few	CASSFTGGDTQYF
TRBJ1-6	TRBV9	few	CASTGTGNSPLHF
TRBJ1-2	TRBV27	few	CASKEVGGYGYTF
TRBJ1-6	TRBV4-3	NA	CASSQRQDSSYNSPLHF
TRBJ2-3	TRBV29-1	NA	CSGRTDRGRGTQYF
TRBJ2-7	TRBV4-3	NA	CASSRFTDPTRGHEQYF
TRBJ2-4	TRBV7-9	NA	CASSVWATSGRSGDIQYF
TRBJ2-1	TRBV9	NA	CASSVTSGPTYNEQFF
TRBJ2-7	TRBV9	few	CASSVAESAYEQYF
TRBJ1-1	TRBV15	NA	CATSRGLGFDTEAFF
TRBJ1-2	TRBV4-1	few	CASSDTPNGYTF
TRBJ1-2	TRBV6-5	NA	CASSPGNYGYTF
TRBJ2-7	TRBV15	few	CATSREQGTYEQYF
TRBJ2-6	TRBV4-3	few	CASSPMLNSGANVLTF
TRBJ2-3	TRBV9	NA	CASSVIGSETDTQYF